The clone carrying this T cell receptor beta chain was observed a few times. The antigen is undetermined. Then a second PCR, running about 6 to 11 cycles, was carried out with a sample-barcoded 5' primer and a J-beta primer mix. TCRdb re-called the 5' RACE reads with MiXCR, one entry per CDR3 protein. The sample yields about 1,500,000 distinct CDR3 sequences, 35% to 45% seen once. The data derive from a study of blood T cells in healthy people across ages. Study-level information: Template switching retrieved approximately one barcoded beta molecule for each two T cells.

Study results and limitations: Both naive CD4+ cell counts and diversity were greater in long-lived donors than in aged donors.

The CDR3 has 15 amino acids. Per the germline V gene, CDR1 is SNHLY and CDR2 is FYNNEI. Trimming removed 1 base at V and 4 bases at J, with 11 bases between. This TCR was sampled from a young woman in good health. Sequencing used blood. The chain combines TRBV2 with TRBJ2-1; perhaps TRBD1 as D (5 bases). CDR3 protein: CASSEEKGSYNEQFF. The CDR3 nucleotides are TGTGCCAGCAGTGAAGAAAAGGGGTCGTACAATGAGCAGTTCTTC.